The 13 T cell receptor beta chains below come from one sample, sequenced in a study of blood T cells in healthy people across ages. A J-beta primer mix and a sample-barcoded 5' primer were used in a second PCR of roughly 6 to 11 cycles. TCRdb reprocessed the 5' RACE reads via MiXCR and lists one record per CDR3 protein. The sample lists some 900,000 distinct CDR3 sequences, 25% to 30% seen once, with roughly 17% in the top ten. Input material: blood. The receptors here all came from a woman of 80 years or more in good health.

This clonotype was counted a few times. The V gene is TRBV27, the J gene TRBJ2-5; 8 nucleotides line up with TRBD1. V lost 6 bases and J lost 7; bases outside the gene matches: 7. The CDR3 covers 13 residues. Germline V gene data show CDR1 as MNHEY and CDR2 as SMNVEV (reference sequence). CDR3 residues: CASSPGGLGTQYF. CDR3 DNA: TGTGCCAGCAGCCCAGGGGGCTTGGGGACCCAGTACTTC.

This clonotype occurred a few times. CDR3 DNA: TGTGCCAGCAGCCAAGAGCTCGGGGTTTACACTGAAGCTTTCTTT. It yields the protein CASSQELGVYTEAFF. The chain recombines TRBV3-1 with TRBJ1-1; no clear D. This CDR3 has 15 amino acids. Germline-derived CDR1 and CDR2 are LGHDT and YNNKEL (reference sequence). Trimming left V 0 bases short and J 3 bases short, with 11 bases between.

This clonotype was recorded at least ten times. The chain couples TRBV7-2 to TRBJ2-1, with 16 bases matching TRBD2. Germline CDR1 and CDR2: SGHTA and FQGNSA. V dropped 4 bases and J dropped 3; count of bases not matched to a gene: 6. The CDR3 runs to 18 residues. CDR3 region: CASSSGLAGGSRYNEQFF. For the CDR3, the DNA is TGTGCCAGCAGCTCGGGACTAGCGGGGGGGAGTCGCTACAATGAGCAGTTCTTC.

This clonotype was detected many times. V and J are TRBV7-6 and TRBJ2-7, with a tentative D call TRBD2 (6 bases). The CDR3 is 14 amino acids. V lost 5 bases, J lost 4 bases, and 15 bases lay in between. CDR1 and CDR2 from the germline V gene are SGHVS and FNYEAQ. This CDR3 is CASSEEGRTYEQYF. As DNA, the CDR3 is TGTGCCAGCAGCGAGGAGGGGCGGACGTACGAGCAGTACTTC.

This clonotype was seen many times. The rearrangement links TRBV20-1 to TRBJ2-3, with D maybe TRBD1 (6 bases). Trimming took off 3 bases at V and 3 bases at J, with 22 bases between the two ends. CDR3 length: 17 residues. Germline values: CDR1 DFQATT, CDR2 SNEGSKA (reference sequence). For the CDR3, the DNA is TGCAGTGCTAGCAAGAAGCGGAGACAGGCGATTACAGATACGCAGTATTTT. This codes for CSASKKRRQAITDTQYF.

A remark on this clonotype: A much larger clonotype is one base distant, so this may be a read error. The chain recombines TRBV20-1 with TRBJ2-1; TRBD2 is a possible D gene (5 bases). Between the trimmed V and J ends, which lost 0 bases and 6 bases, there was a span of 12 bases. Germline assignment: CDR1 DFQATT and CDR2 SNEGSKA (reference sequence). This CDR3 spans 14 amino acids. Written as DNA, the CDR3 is TGCAGTGCTAGAGATGTCGGCGCGGGCAATGAGCAGTTCTTC. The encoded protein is CSARDVGAGNEQFF.

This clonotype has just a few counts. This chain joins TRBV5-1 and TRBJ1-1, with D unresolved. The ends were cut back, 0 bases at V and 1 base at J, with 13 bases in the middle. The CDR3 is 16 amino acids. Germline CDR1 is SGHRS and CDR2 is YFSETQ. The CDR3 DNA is TGCGCCAGCAGCTTGGGGGTCAGGTCCGGGAACACTGAAGCTTTCTTT. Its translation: CASSLGVRSGNTEAFF. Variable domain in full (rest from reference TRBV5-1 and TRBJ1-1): KAGVTQTPRYLIKTRGQQVTLSCSPISGHRSVSWYQQTPGQGLQFLFEYFSETQRNKGNFPGRFSGRQFSNSRSEMNVSTLELGDSALYLCASSLGVRSGNTEAFFGQGTRLTVV.

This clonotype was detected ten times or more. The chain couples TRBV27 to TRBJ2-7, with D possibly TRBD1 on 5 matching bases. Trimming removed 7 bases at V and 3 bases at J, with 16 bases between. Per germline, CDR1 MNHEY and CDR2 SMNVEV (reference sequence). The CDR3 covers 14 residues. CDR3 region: CASTPGGAYYEQYF. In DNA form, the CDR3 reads TGTGCCAGCACCCCGGGTGGGGCCTACTACGAGCAGTACTTC.

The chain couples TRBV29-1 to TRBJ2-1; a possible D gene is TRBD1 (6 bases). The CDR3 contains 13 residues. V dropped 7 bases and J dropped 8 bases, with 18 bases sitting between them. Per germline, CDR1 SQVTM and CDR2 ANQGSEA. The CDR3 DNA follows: TGCAGCGCAGGGGTACAGGGACGCTATGAGCAGTTCTTC. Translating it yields CSAGVQGRYEQFF.

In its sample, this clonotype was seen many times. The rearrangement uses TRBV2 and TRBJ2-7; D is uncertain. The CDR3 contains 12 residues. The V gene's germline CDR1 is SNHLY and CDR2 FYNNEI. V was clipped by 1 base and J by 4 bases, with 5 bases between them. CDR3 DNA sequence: TGTGCCAGCAGTGAAGAGGAGTACGAGCAGTACTTC. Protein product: CASSEEEYEQYF.

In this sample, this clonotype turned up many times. The CDR3 reads CASGDYNEQFF. CDR3 coding DNA: TGTGCCAGCGGGGATTACAATGAGCAGTTCTTC. This chain connects TRBV6-2 or TRBV6-3 to TRBJ2-1, with no clear D. The V gene lost 8 bases and the J gene lost 4 bases, with 6 bases spanning the gap. The CDR3 contains 11 residues. Germline lookup yields CDR1 MNHEY and CDR2 SVGEGT.

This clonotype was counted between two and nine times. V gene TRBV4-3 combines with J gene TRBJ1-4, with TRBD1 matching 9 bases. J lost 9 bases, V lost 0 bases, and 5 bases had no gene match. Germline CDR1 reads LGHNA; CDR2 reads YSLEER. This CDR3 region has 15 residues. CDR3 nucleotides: TGCGCCAGCAGCCAAGATTGGGGACAGGGCCAAAAACTGTTTTTT. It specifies CASSQDWGQGQKLFF.

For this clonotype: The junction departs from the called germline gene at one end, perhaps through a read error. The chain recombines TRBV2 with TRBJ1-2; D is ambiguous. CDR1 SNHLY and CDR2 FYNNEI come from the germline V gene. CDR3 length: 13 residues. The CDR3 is CASSEAILDGCTF. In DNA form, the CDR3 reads TGTGCCAGCAGTGAAGCGATCCTAGATGGCTGCACCTTC.